This T cell receptor (beta chain) was retrieved from a study of blood T cell repertoires in COVID-19. V gave up 5 bases and J gave up 0 bases; unmatched junction bases: 7. Germline values: CDR1 SEHNR, CDR2 FQNEAQ (reference sequence). This CDR3 has 16 amino acids. Here immunoSEQ multiplex PCR was the method, and the copy in TCRdb shows in-frame clones only, minus some. The repertoire holds roughly 150,000 clones, with about four fifths as singletons. The specimen was peripheral blood. The chain links TRBV7-9 to TRBJ2-1; 7 nucleotides line up with TRBD1. The clonotype comes from a woman older than 75 with acute or convalescent COVID-19. CDR3 DNA: TGTGCCAGCAGCACCCGACAGGGAAACTCCTACAATGAGCAGTTCTTC. This translates into CASSTRQGNSYNEQFF.